This T cell receptor beta chain is from a study of T cells in localized non-small cell lung cancer. Study outcomes and limitations: Uninvolved adjacent lung had more T cell clonality than any other tissue, topping tumor. Out of the top 100 tumor clones, a median about 58 were seen in adjacent lung. Increased T cell density in blood showed an association with longer overall survival.

Libraries were prepared by immunoSEQ multiplex PCR; TCRdb keeps only in-frame clonotypes and omits some of them. The sample holds roughly 50,000 clones, approximately 83% seen once. Comments on this clone: The antigen remains undetermined.

CDR3 length: 14 amino acids. The germline gives CDR1 SGHTA, CDR2 FQGTGA. Trimming stripped 5 bases from V and 5 bases from J, with 12 bases between. The specimen was peripheral blood, collected before any cancer treatment. The clonotype originates from a female donor at least 60 years old with stage II squamous cell lung carcinoma. V usage is TRBV7-3 and J usage is TRBJ2-2; TRBD1 might be the D (5 bases). The CDR3 protein is CASSPIQGTGELFF. The CDR3 DNA sequence: TGTGCCAGCAGCCCAATTCAGGGAACCGGGGAGCTGTTTTTT.